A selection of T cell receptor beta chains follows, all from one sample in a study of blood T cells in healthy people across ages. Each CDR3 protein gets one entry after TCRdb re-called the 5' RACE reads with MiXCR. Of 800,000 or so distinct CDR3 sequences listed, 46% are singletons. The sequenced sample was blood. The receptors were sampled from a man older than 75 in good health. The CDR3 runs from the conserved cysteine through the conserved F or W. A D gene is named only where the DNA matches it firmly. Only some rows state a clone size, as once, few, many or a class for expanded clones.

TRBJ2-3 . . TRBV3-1 CASSQVSTTDTQYF TGTGCCAGCAGCCAAGTATCCACCACAGATACGCAGTATTTT
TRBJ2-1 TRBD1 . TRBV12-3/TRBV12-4 CASSLGGQGAVNEQFF TGTGCCAGCAGTTTAGGGGGACAGGGGGCTGTCAATGAGCAGTTCTTC
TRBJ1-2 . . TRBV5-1 CASSLSPVDYGYTF TGCGCCAGCAGCTTATCCCCGGTGGACTATGGCTACACCTTC
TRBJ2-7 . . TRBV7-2 CASSSVISPSYEQYF TGTGCCAGCAGCTCGGTTATTAGTCCCTCCTACGAGCAGTACTTC
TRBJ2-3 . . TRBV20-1 CSARAIALDTQYF TGCAGTGCTCGAGCCATCGCTCTGGATACGCAGTATTTT
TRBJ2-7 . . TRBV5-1 CASSAATYEQYF TGCGCCAGCAGCGCAGCCACCTACGAGCAGTACTTC
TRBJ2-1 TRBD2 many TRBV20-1 CSASHHKAGGLYNEQFF TGCAGTGCTAGCCACCATAAAGCGGGAGGGCTGTACAATGAGCAGTTCTTC
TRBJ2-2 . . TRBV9 CASSPRQNLNTGELFF TGTGCCAGCAGCCCACGACAGAACCTGAACACCGGGGAGCTGTTTTTT
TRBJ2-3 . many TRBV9 CASSVGLASTDTQYF TGTGCCAGCAGCGTAGGTCTAGCGAGCACAGATACGCAGTATTTT
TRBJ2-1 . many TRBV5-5 CASSWGGGSYNEQFF TGTGCCAGCAGCTGGGGCGGAGGCTCCTACAATGAGCAGTTCTTC
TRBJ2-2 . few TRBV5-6 CASSPSPGRQELGTIAGELFF TGTGCCAGCAGCCCAAGCCCGGGACGGCAAGAGTTGGGGACCATTGCCGGGGAGCTGTTTTTT
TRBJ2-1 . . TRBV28 CASSAVGSLLNEQFF TGTGCCAGCAGTGCGGTCGGATCACTATTGAATGAGCAGTTCTTC
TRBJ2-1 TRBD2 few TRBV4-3 CASSQAGTRMAGEQFF TGCGCCAGCAGCCAAGCCGGGACTAGGATGGCCGGTGAGCAGTTCTTC
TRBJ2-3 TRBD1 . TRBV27 CASSLPTGGTADTQYF TGTGCCAGCAGTCTCCCCACAGGGGGCACGGCAGATACGCAGTATTTT
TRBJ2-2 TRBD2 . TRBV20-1 CSARLPGGDTGELFF TGCAGTGCGAGACTACCGGGAGGAGACACCGGGGAGCTGTTTTTT
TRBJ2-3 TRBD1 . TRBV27 CASSSRQGWTDTQYF TGTGCCAGCAGTTCGAGACAGGGTTGGACAGATACGCAGTATTTT
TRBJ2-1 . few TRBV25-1 CASSESDGKSYNEQFF TGTGCCAGCAGTGAATCGGACGGAAAGTCCTACAATGAGCAGTTCTTC
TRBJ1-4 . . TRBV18 CASSLQTATNEKLFF TGTGCCAGCTCCCTCCAGACAGCAACTAATGAAAAACTGTTTTTT
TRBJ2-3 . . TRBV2 CASTPEVDTQYF TGTGCCAGCACCCCTGAGGTGGATACGCAGTATTTT
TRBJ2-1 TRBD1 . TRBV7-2 CASSPTGVGREFF TGTGCCAGCAGCCCAACAGGGGTGGGTAGGGAGTTCTTC
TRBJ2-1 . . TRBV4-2 CASSQGLGGRVDEQFF TGTGCCAGCAGCCAAGGTTTAGGAGGGCGAGTCGATGAGCAGTTCTTC
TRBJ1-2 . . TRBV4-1 CASSHSFPEGYTF TGCGCCAGCAGCCACAGCTTCCCAGAAGGCTACACCTTC
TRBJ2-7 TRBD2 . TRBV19 CASTVGGLAGEQYF TGTGCCAGTACCGTGGGGGGACTAGCTGGCGAGCAGTACTTC
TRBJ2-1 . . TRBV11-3 CASSLYGAESSYNEQFF TGTGCCAGCAGCTTATATGGGGCGGAAAGCTCCTACAATGAGCAGTTCTTC
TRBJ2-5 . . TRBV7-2 CASSFGLIQETQYF TGTGCCAGCAGCTTTGGTCTGATCCAAGAGACCCAGTACTTC
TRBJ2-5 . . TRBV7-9 CASNGDTLSQETQYF TGTGCCAGCAACGGGGACACCTTATCACAAGAGACCCAGTACTTC
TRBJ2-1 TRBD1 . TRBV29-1 CSGTGYNEQFF TGCAGCGGGACAGGATACAATGAGCAGTTCTTC
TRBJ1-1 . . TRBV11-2 CASTARMGTEAFF TGTGCCAGCACTGCAAGGATGGGGACTGAAGCTTTCTTT
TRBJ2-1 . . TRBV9 CASSVGGFAYNEQFF TGTGCCAGCAGCGTAGGGGGGTTCGCATACAATGAGCAGTTCTTC
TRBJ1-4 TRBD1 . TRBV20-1 CSARKGADNEKLFF TGCAGTGCTAGAAAGGGGGCCGACAATGAAAAACTGTTTTTT
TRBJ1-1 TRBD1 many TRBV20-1 CSARGTGATEAFF TGCAGTGCCCGTGGGACAGGGGCCACTGAAGCTTTCTTT
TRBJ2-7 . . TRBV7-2 CASSLVRTVFPYEQYF TGTGCCAGCAGCTTAGTGCGGACAGTGTTCCCCTACGAGCAGTACTTC
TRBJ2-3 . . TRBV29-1 CSGELSGTQYF TGCAGCGGCGAACTAAGCGGTACGCAGTATTTT
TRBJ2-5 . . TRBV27 CASSLREHNEQYF TGTGCCAGCAGTTTAAGGGAGCACAATGAGCAGTACTTC
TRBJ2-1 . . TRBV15 CATSRDGKGNEQFF TGTGCCACCAGCAGAGATGGTAAGGGGAATGAGCAGTTCTTC
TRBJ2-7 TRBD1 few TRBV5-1 CASSYLTGSAEQYF TGCGCCAGCAGTTACCTGACAGGGAGTGCCGAGCAGTACTTC
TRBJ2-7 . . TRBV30 CAWDPGRRSYEQYF TGTGCCTGGGACCCGGGACGGCGCTCCTACGAGCAGTACTTC
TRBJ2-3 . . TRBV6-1 CASSEMADTQYF TGTGCCAGCAGTGAAATGGCGGATACGCAGTATTTT
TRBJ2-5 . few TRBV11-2 CASSLDFFSLGPETQYF TGTGCCAGCAGCTTAGATTTCTTTTCACTGGGTCCTGAGACCCAGTACTTC
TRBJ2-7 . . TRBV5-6 CASSRPREWEQYF TGTGCCAGCAGCAGACCCCGGGAGTGGGAGCAGTACTTC
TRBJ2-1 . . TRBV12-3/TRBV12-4 CASSFRGLLYSEQFF TGTGCCAGCAGTTTTAGGGGACTTCTTTACAGTGAGCAGTTCTTC
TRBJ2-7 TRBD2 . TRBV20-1 CSAMPLASGGSYEQYF TGCAGTGCCATGCCCCTAGCTAGCGGAGGCTCCTACGAGCAGTACTTC
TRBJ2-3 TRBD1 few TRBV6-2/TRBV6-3 CASSYAGGIPGTQYF TGTGCCAGCAGTTACGCAGGGGGAATCCCGGGTACGCAGTATTTT
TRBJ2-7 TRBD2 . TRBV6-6 CASSYMLAGGSYEQYF TGTGCCAGCAGTTACATGCTAGCGGGAGGCTCCTACGAGCAGTACTTC
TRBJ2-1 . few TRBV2 CASSEELTYNEQFF TGTGCCAGCAGTGAGGAGCTAACCTACAATGAGCAGTTCTTC
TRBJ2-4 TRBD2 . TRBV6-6 CASRDLGGGKDKNIQYF TGTGCCAGCAGAGACCTGGGCGGGGGAAAGGACAAAAACATTCAGTACTTC
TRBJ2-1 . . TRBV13 CASSIPGESGNEQFF TGTGCCAGTAGCATCCCAGGGGAGTCGGGGAATGAGCAGTTCTTC
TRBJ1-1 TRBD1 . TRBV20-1 CSAGTGGGTEAFF TGTAGTGCTGGGACAGGGGGAGGGACTGAAGCTTTCTTT
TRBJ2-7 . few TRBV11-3 CASTRTPSSYEQYF TGTGCCAGCACCAGGACACCGAGCTCCTACGAGCAGTACTTC
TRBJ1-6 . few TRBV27 CASSLSGRANSPLHF TGTGCCAGCAGTTTATCGGGCAGGGCTAATTCACCCCTCCACTTT
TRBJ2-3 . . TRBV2 CASSEVAEVLDTQYF TGTGCCAGCAGTGAAGTCGCTGAGGTTCTAGATACGCAGTATTTT
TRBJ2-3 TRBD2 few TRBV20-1 CSAEIAGVTDTQYF TGCAGTGCCGAAATAGCGGGAGTCACAGATACGCAGTATTTT